This T cell receptor (beta chain) was recorded in a study of CD8 T cells in Susac syndrome. Negative isolation yielded CD4+ and CD8+ T cells, and FACS enriched TEMRA cells. The RNA, about 0.5 to 1 ug, was put through reverse transcription using random hexamers. Coverage of TCR beta CDR3 amplification by immunoSEQ multiplex PCR extended to 54 Vbeta and 13 Jbeta. TCRdb re-analysed the immunoSEQ multiplex PCR reads in MiXCR, keeping a single row per CDR3 protein. The data contain approximately 170,000 distinct CDR3 sequences, roughly 94% of them singletons. The germline gives CDR1 MNHNS, CDR2 SASEGT. V was clipped by 6 bases and J by 6 bases, with 14 bases between them. The CDR3 consists of 13 residues.

The source is a human donor in good health. The chain has TRBV6-1 and TRBJ1-2; D gene ambiguous. The sequencing input was CD4+ T cells from PBMCs. DNA for the CDR3: TGTGCCAGCAGCCCACCGCGGGTGGATGGCTACACCTTC. This translates into CASSPPRVDGYTF.